This T cell receptor beta chain was sequenced in a study of healthy donors' naive CD4 and CD8 T cells. Each TCR library used approximately 500 ng of total RNA and a linear amplification protocol. Using its own MiXCR run on the reads, TCRdb lists one record per CDR3 protein. The table shows 150,000 to 200,000 distinct CDR3 sequences, with about 70% occurring only once. Trimming pared 3 bases from V and 1 base from J, leaving 11 bases between. The CDR3 spans 14 residues. Germline V lookup: CDR1 SGHDT, CDR2 YYEEEE. Sample: naive CD4+ and CD8+ T cells sorted from blood, pooled from several donors. J is TRBJ2-7 and V is TRBV5-6, with D perhaps matching TRBD2 (6 bases). This sequence originates from a pool of human donors in good health; the sample pools cells from several healthy donors. CDR3 region: CASSWGDSSYEQYF. The CDR3, as DNA: TGTGCCAGCAGCTGGGGGGACTCATCCTACGAGCAGTACTTC.